Sequencing of this T cell receptor (beta chain) was carried out in a study of blood T cell repertoires in COVID-19. Across the study: Donors in the United States, Italy and Spain gave samples during acute or convalescent COVID-19. From T cells, B-cell-depleted T cells, or PBMCs came the material, which was cDNA or gDNA.

Followed longitudinally, the Seattle patients had been enrolled during active infection. Source study methods: Reference gene primers were amplified, and this amplification served to estimate nucleated cell counts. Clones were read by immunoSEQ multiplex PCR, and TCRdb kept only the in-frame ones, dropping some. V, J and clone size reflect that table, while D and trimming were determined from the DNA. Among fewer than 350,000 clones, over 75% were seen once, and the ten largest hold 6.5% to 8%. Looked up from germline, CDR1 is SNHLY and CDR2 is FYNNEI. CDR3 length equals 16 residues. J is TRBJ1-4 and V is TRBV2; 11 bases agree with TRBD1. This sequence was found in a woman aged 25 to 45 with COVID-19, enrolled during active disease. The specimen sequenced was peripheral blood. DNA for the CDR3: TGTGTTACTCATTCGGGACAGGGGGGACTTAATGAAAAACTGTTTTTT. Its protein is CVTHSGQGGLNEKLFF.